The rows below give T cell receptor beta chains drawn from one sample of a study of cytomegalovirus exposure and HLA in healthy donors. Sequencing used immunoSEQ multiplex PCR; TCRdb keeps in-frame clones, though not all of them. In the table there are about 130,000 clones, 70% to 85% of which are singletons. Sequenced material: PBMCs. The receptors originated from a man aged 25 to 40 in good health and CMV-seropositive. CDR3s include the opening cysteine and the closing phenylalanine or tryptophan. D genes are given only for firm matches. Not every row has a clone size; where given, it reads once, few, many or a size class.

V gene: TRBV5-3
clone size: -
D gene: TRBD1
J gene: TRBJ1-6
CDR3 DNA: TGTGCCAGAAGCTACAGGGGTTCCTATAATTCACCCCTCCACTTT
CDR3 protein: CARSYRGSYNSPLHF

V gene: TRBV2
clone size: -
D gene: TRBD1
J gene: TRBJ1-5
CDR3 DNA: TGTGCCAGTACCGGGGACAGGGAGGGGCAGCCCCAGCATTTT
CDR3 protein: CASTGDREGQPQHF

V gene: TRBV7-6
clone size: -
D gene: TRBD1
J gene: TRBJ2-2
CDR3 DNA: TGTGCCAGTTCCAGGGGGCATAGCACCGGGGAGCTGTTTTTT
CDR3 protein: CASSRGHSTGELFF

V gene: TRBV7-8
clone size: -
D gene: -
J gene: TRBJ1-5
CDR3 DNA: TGTGCCAGCAGCTTAGAACCCGCCAGGGACAATCAGCCCCAGCATTTT
CDR3 protein: CASSLEPARDNQPQHF

V gene: TRBV18
clone size: -
D gene: -
J gene: TRBJ2-1
CDR3 DNA: TGTGCCAGCTCACCACTGCAGTCGTACAATGAGCAGTTCTTC
CDR3 protein: CASSPLQSYNEQFF

V gene: TRBV6-5
clone size: -
D gene: TRBD2
J gene: TRBJ2-1
CDR3 DNA: TGTGCCAGCAGTTACACCGGACTAGCGGGAGTAGAGCAGTTCTTC
CDR3 protein: CASSYTGLAGVEQFF

V gene: TRBV29-1
clone size: -
D gene: -
J gene: TRBJ1-1
CDR3 DNA: TGCAGCGTTGCGGGACGGGAGGACACTGAAGCTTTCTTT
CDR3 protein: CSVAGREDTEAFF

V gene: TRBV5-4
clone size: -
D gene: -
J gene: TRBJ1-1
CDR3 DNA: TGTGCCAGCAGCTTTAACATGGACACTGAAGCTTTCTTT
CDR3 protein: CASSFNMDTEAFF

V gene: TRBV28
clone size: -
D gene: -
J gene: TRBJ2-3
CDR3 DNA: TGTGCCAGCAGCACTGGGTTTCGGGGCACAGATACGCAGTATTTT
CDR3 protein: CASSTGFRGTDTQYF

V gene: TRBV9
clone size: -
D gene: TRBD2
J gene: TRBJ2-3
CDR3 DNA: TGTGCCAGCAGCGTAGAGCTAGCGGGGGGGGGCACAGATACGCAGTATTTT
CDR3 protein: CASSVELAGGGTDTQYF

V gene: TRBV6-6
clone size: -
D gene: -
J gene: TRBJ1-2
CDR3 DNA: TGTGCCAGCAGTTTACGGATGGGGGCGGGCTACACCTTC
CDR3 protein: CASSLRMGAGYTF

V gene: TRBV9
clone size: -
D gene: -
J gene: TRBJ1-2
CDR3 DNA: TGTGCCAGCAGCACGACAGGAGACTATGGCTACACCTTC
CDR3 protein: CASSTTGDYGYTF

V gene: TRBV7-2
clone size: -
D gene: -
J gene: TRBJ2-4
CDR3 DNA: TGTGCCAGCAGCTTAGGTGGCAGAGCCAAAAACATTCAGTACTTC
CDR3 protein: CASSLGGRAKNIQYF

V gene: TRBV5-1
clone size: few
D gene: TRBD1
J gene: TRBJ2-7
CDR3 DNA: TGCGCCAGCTCCTATTCGGACAGGGAGTCCGAGCAGTACTTC
CDR3 protein: CASSYSDRESEQYF

V gene: TRBV21-1
clone size: -
D gene: -
J gene: TRBJ1-1
CDR3 DNA: TGTGCCACTCCGAGTTGTGGACAGGGTCCTGAAGCTTTCTTT
CDR3 protein: CATPSCGQGPEAFF

V gene: TRBV30
clone size: few
D gene: TRBD2
J gene: TRBJ2-7
CDR3 DNA: TGTGCCTGGAGGGGGGATAGCGGGAGGGAAGGGGAGCAGTACTTC
CDR3 protein: CAWRGDSGREGEQYF

V gene: TRBV27
clone size: -
D gene: -
J gene: TRBJ2-5
CDR3 DNA: TGTGCCAGCAGTACTTACCCTCAAGAGACCCAGTACTTC
CDR3 protein: CASSTYPQETQYF

V gene: TRBV5-4
clone size: -
D gene: TRBD1
J gene: TRBJ1-2
CDR3 DNA: TGTGCCAGCAGCTTGGCCGGGGCGAGGGGGCATTATGGCTACACCTTC
CDR3 protein: CASSLAGARGHYGYTF

V gene: TRBV11-2
clone size: -
D gene: TRBD2
J gene: TRBJ2-1
CDR3 DNA: TGTGCCAGCAGCTTCCGGGTGGATCGGGAGGTAGGGGATGAGCAGTTCTTC
CDR3 protein: CASSFRVDREVGDEQFF

V gene: TRBV5-6
clone size: -
D gene: -
J gene: TRBJ2-2
CDR3 DNA: TGTGCCAGCAGCTTTATCCCGAACACCGGGGAGCTGTTTTTT
CDR3 protein: CASSFIPNTGELFF

V gene: TRBV6-5
clone size: -
D gene: TRBD1
J gene: TRBJ1-1
CDR3 DNA: TGTGCCAGCAGTTACCGGGACAGGGCGAAAGCTTTCTTT
CDR3 protein: CASSYRDRAKAFF

V gene: TRBV5-1
clone size: once
D gene: TRBD2
J gene: TRBJ2-7
CDR3 DNA: TGCGCCAGCAGCTTGGGCGGACTAGCGGGTGTAGACGAGCAGTACTTC
CDR3 protein: CASSLGGLAGVDEQYF

V gene: TRBV5-6
clone size: -
D gene: -
J gene: TRBJ1-1
CDR3 DNA: TGTGCCAGCAGCTTGACGCGACGCGGAACGAACACTGAAGCTTTCTTT
CDR3 protein: CASSLTRRGTNTEAFF

V gene: TRBV19
clone size: -
D gene: TRBD2
J gene: TRBJ2-1
CDR3 DNA: TGTGCCAGTTCTCTAGCGGGGCTGACATACAATGAGCAGTTCTTC
CDR3 protein: CASSLAGLTYNEQFF

V gene: TRBV10-3
clone size: once
D gene: -
J gene: TRBJ2-5
CDR3 DNA: TGTGCCATCAGTACCTCGAACGGGGAGACCCAGTACTTC
CDR3 protein: CAISTSNGETQYF

V gene: TRBV28
clone size: -
D gene: -
J gene: TRBJ1-2
CDR3 DNA: TGTGCCAGCAGTTTATCCCTAGGAGGCTACACCTTC
CDR3 protein: CASSLSLGGYTF

V gene: TRBV5-1
clone size: -
D gene: TRBD1
J gene: TRBJ1-1
CDR3 DNA: TGCGCCAGCAGCATAGGGGGCTCGGCCACTGAAGCTTTCTTT
CDR3 protein: CASSIGGSATEAFF

V gene: TRBV2
clone size: once
D gene: -
J gene: TRBJ2-4
CDR3 DNA: TGTGCCAGCAGTGACAGGCCCCCCCAAGGTCTAGCCAAAAACATTCAGTACTTC
CDR3 protein: CASSDRPPQGLAKNIQYF

V gene: TRBV7-9
clone size: -
D gene: -
J gene: TRBJ2-1
CDR3 DNA: TGTGCCAGCAGCTTAGGGACTTTCAATGAGCAGTTCTTC
CDR3 protein: CASSLGTFNEQFF

V gene: TRBV29-1
clone size: -
D gene: TRBD1
J gene: TRBJ1-2
CDR3 DNA: TGCAGCGCATCGCTAGGGACAGGGTTCTCTAACTATGGCTACACCTTC
CDR3 protein: CSASLGTGFSNYGYTF

V gene: TRBV5-1
clone size: -
D gene: -
J gene: TRBJ2-7
CDR3 DNA: TGCGCCAGCAGCCCCCCGGGGGGCGTCTTACACGAGCAGTACTTC
CDR3 protein: CASSPPGGVLHEQYF

V gene: TRBV7-8
clone size: -
D gene: TRBD1
J gene: TRBJ1-1
CDR3 DNA: TGTGCCAGCAGCTTCGACAGGGTGACTGAAGCTTTCTTT
CDR3 protein: CASSFDRVTEAFF

V gene: TRBV2
clone size: -
D gene: TRBD1
J gene: TRBJ2-1
CDR3 DNA: TGTGCCAGCAGTGGCCCGACAGGGGGCATTCGGAAGCAGTTCTTC
CDR3 protein: CASSGPTGGIRKQFF

V gene: TRBV27
clone size: few
D gene: -
J gene: TRBJ2-2
CDR3 DNA: TGTGCCAGCAGGCACTCGAACACCGGGGAGCTGTTTTTT
CDR3 protein: CASRHSNTGELFF

V gene: TRBV7-3
clone size: -
D gene: TRBD1
J gene: TRBJ2-2
CDR3 DNA: TGTGCCAGCAGCCTCGTGCCGAGGACAGGCCCGAACACCGGGGAGCTGTTTTTT
CDR3 protein: CASSLVPRTGPNTGELFF

V gene: TRBV6-5
clone size: -
D gene: TRBD1
J gene: TRBJ1-2
CDR3 DNA: TGTGCCAGCAGTTACTACAGGGGGAACTATGGCTACACCTTC
CDR3 protein: CASSYYRGNYGYTF

V gene: TRBV25-1
clone size: -
D gene: -
J gene: TRBJ2-2
CDR3 DNA: TGTGCCAGCAGTGAACTAGGGGGAACCGGGGAGCTGTTTTTT
CDR3 protein: CASSELGGTGELFF

V gene: TRBV11-1
clone size: -
D gene: TRBD2
J gene: TRBJ2-3
CDR3 DNA: TGTGCCAGCAGCTTAGCGTCGGCGGGGGGCCAGGATACGCAGTATTTT
CDR3 protein: CASSLASAGGQDTQYF

V gene: TRBV29-1
clone size: -
D gene: -
J gene: TRBJ2-3
CDR3 DNA: TGCAGCGTTGCGTGGGGGGTTAGCACAGATACGCAGTATTTT
CDR3 protein: CSVAWGVSTDTQYF

V gene: TRBV7-2
clone size: -
D gene: TRBD2
J gene: TRBJ2-5
CDR3 DNA: TGTGCCAGCAGCCTGGGGGGGTTACAAGAGACCCAGTACTTC
CDR3 protein: CASSLGGLQETQYF

V gene: TRBV28
clone size: -
D gene: -
J gene: TRBJ1-2
CDR3 DNA: TGTGCCAGCAGCACGGACACCAGTAATGGCTACACCTTC
CDR3 protein: CASSTDTSNGYTF

V gene: TRBV9
clone size: -
D gene: TRBD1
J gene: TRBJ2-1
CDR3 DNA: TGTGCCAGCAGCTCTAGGGGGCAGACTTACAATGAGCAGTTCTTC
CDR3 protein: CASSSRGQTYNEQFF

V gene: TRBV2
clone size: -
D gene: -
J gene: TRBJ1-4
CDR3 DNA: TGTGCCAGCAGTGATTTGGCAGGGTCTCATGAAAAACTGTTTTTT
CDR3 protein: CASSDLAGSHEKLFF